This TCR beta chain came from a study of T-cell reconstitution after alpha-beta-depleted transplantation in children. As to this clonotype: Its antigen is as yet unknown.

Study-level findings and limits: A year had passed since transplant, and T-cell counts and diversity by then came mostly from newly produced T cells. Where alpha-beta T cells came from about two months after transplant was reportedly several hundred expanded graft clones. There were some patients whose high TCRbeta diversity at day 60 came from surviving recipient T cells and thymic progenitors.

Unique molecular identifiers were incorporated into the prepared TCRbeta library. Using its own MiXCR run on the PCR reads, TCRdb lists one record per CDR3 protein. The data contain hundreds of thousands of distinct CDR3 sequences, approximately 13% of them singletons. CDR3 length: 14 amino acids. The germline gives CDR1 SQVTM, CDR2 ANQGSEA. Trimming took 5 bases from V and 1 from J; bases not matched to a gene: 6. V gene TRBV29-1 combines with J gene TRBJ1-2; TRBD1 aligns across 8 bases. The specimen comprised PBMCs, mostly from graft donor cells, sampled 360 days after TCRalphabeta/CD19-depleted stem cell transplant. The TCR originated in a male patient between 10 and 17 years old who had a stem cell transplant for acute myeloid leukemia, so the T cells may come from the graft donor. CDR3 residues: CSVPGQAFNYGYTF. The CDR3 nucleotides read TGCAGCGTTCCGGGACAGGCATTTAACTATGGCTACACCTTC.